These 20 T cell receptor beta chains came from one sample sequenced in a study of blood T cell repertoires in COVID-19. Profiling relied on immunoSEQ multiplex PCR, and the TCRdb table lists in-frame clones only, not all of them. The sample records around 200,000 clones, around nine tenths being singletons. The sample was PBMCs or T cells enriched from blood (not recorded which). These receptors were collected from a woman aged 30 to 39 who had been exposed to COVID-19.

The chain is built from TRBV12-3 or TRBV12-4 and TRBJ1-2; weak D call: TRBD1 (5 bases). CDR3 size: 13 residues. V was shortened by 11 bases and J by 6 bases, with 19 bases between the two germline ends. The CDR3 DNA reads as TGTGCCCCTCCAGGTAGGGGAGGGAATGGCTACACCTTC. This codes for CAPPGRGGNGYTF.

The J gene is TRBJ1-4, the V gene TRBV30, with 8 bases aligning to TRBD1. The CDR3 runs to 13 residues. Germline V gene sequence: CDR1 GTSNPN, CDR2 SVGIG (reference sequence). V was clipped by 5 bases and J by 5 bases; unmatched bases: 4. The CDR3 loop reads CAWGRDRNEKLFF. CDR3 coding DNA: TGTGCCTGGGGGAGGGACAGGAATGAAAAACTGTTTTTT.

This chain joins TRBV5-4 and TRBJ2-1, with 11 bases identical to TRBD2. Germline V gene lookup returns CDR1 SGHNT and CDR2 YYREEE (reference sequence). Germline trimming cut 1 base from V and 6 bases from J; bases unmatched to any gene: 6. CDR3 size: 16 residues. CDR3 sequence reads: CASSLPTSGGPNEQFF. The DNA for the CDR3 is TGTGCCAGCAGCTTGCCTACTAGCGGGGGACCCAATGAGCAGTTCTTC. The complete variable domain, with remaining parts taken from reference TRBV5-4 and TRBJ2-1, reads ETGVTQSPTHLIKTRGQQVTLRCSSQSGHNTVSWYQQALGQGPQFIFQYYREEENGRGNFPPRFSGLQFPNYSSELNVNALELDDSALYLCASSLPTSGGPNEQFFGPGTRLTVL.

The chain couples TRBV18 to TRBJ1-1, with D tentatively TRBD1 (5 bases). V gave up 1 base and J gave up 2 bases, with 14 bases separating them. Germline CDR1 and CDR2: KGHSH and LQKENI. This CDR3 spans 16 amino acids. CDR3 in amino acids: CASSPRGADLNTEAFF. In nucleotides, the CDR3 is TGTGCCAGCTCACCACGGGGCGCAGACTTAAACACTGAAGCTTTCTTT.

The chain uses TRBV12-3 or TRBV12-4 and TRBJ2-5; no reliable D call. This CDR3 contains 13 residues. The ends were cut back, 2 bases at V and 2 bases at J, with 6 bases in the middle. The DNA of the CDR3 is TGTGCCAGCAGTTTATCGCTACAAGAGACCCAGTACTTC. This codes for CASSLSLQETQYF.

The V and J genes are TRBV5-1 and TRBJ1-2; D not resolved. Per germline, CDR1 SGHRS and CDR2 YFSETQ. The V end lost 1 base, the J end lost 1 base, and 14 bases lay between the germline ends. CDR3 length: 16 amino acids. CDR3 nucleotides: TGCGCCAGCAGCTTGTCACCGAGTACGCTTAACTATGGCTACACCTTC. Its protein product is CASSLSPSTLNYGYTF.

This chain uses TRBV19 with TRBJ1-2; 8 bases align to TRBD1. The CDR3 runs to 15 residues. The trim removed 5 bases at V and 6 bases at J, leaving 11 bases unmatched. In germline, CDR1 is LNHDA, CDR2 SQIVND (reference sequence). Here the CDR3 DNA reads TGTGCCAGTAGTGGCGGACAGGGTAGCCTCCATGGCTACACCTTC. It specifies CASSGGQGSLHGYTF.

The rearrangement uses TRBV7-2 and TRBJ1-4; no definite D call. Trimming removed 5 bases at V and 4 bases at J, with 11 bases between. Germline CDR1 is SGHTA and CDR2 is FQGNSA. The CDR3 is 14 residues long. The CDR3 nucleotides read TGTGCCAGCAGCGAGGGTCTTCATAATGAAAAACTGTTTTTT. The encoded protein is CASSEGLHNEKLFF.

The CDR3 DNA sequence: TGTGCCAGCTCACCACTTGGGACAGGGGGCGCGAGCACTGAAGCTTTCTTT. This gives the protein CASSPLGTGGASTEAFF. This chain uses TRBV18 with TRBJ1-1; 12 nucleotides align to TRBD1. CDR1 and CDR2 from the germline V gene are KGHSH and LQKENI. V lost 1 base and J lost 4; bases outside the gene matches: 7. There are 17 residues in the CDR3.

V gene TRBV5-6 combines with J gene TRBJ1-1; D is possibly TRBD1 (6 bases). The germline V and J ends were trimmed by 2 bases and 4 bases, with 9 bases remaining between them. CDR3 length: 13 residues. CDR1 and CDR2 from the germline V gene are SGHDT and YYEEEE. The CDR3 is CASSFQGTTEAFF. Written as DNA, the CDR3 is TGTGCCAGCAGCTTTCAGGGGACCACTGAAGCTTTCTTT.

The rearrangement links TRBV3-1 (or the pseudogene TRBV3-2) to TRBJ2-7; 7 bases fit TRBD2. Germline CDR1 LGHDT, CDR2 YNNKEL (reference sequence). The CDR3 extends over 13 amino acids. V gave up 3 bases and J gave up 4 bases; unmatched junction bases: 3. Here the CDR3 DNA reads TGTGCCAGCAGCCAGGGGGGGGGTTACGAGCAGTACTTC. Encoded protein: CASSQGGGYEQYF.

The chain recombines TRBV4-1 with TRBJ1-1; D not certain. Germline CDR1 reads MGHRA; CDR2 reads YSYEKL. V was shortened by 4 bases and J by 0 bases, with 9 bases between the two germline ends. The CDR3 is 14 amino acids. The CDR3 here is CASSLPYLNTEAFF. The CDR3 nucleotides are TGCGCCAGCAGCCTCCCCTACCTGAACACTGAAGCTTTCTTT.

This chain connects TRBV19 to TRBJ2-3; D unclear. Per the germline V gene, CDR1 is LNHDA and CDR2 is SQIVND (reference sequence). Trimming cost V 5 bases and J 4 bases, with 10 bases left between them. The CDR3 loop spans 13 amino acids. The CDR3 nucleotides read TGTGCCAGTAGTTTAAGAGAACCAGATACGCAGTATTTT. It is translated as CASSLREPDTQYF. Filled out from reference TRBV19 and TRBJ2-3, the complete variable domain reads DGGITQSPKYLFRKEGQNVTLSCEQNLNHDAMYWYRQDPGQGLRLIYYSQIVNDFQKGDIAEGYSVSREKKESFPLTVTSAQKNPTAFYLCASSLREPDTQYFGPGTRLTVL.

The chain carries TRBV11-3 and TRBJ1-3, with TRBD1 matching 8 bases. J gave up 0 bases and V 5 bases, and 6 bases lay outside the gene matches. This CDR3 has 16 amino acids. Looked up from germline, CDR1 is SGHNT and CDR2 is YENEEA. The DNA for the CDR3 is TGTGCCAGCAGCATCCCCGGACAGGGCTCTGGAAACACCATATATTTT. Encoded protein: CASSIPGQGSGNTIYF.

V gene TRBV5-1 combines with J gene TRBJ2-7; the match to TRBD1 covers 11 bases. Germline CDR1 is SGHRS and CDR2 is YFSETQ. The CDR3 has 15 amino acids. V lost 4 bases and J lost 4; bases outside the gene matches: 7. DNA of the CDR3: TGCGCCAGCAGCACCTATGGACAGGGGGCTTACGAGCAGTACTTC. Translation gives CASSTYGQGAYEQYF.

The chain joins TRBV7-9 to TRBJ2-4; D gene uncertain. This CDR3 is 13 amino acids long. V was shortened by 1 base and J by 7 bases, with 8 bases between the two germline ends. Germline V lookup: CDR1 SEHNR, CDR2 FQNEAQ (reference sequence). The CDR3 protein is CASSLEWANIQYF. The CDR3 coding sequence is TGTGCCAGCAGCTTAGAGTGGGCGAACATTCAGTACTTC.

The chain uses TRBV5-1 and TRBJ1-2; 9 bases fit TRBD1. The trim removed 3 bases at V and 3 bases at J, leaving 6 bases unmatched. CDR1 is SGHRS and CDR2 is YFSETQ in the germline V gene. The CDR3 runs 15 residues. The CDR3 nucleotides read TGCGCCAGCAGCTCTAGGACAGGGGATTACTATGGCTACACCTTC. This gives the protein CASSSRTGDYYGYTF.

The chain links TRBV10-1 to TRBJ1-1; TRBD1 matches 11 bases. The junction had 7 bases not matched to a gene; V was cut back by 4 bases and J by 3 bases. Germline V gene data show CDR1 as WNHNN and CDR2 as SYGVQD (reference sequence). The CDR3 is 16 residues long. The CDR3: CASSAGQGACYTEAFF. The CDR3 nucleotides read TGCGCCAGCAGTGCAGGACAGGGGGCATGTTACACTGAAGCTTTCTTT.

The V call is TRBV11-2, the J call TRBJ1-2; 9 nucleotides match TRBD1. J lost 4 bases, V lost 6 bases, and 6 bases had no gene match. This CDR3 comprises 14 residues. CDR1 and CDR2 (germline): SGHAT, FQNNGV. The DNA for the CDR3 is TGTGCCAGCAGGGGGACAGGGTTGGTCTATGGCTACACCTTC. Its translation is CASRGTGLVYGYTF. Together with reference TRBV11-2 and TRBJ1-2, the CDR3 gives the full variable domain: EAGVAQSPRYKIIEKRQSVAFWCNPISGHATLYWYQQILGQGPKLLIQFQNNGVVDDSQLPKDRFSAERLKGVDSTLKIQPAKLEDSAVYLCASRGTGLVYGYTFGSGTRLTVV.

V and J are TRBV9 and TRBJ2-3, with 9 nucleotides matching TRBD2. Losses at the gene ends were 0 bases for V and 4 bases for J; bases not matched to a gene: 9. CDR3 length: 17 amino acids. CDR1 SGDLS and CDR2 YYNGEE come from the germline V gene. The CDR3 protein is CASSVGGLAGIADTQYF. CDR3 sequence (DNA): TGTGCCAGCAGCGTAGGCGGCCTAGCGGGGATCGCAGATACGCAGTATTTT.